This T cell receptor (beta chain) was identified during a study of naive and memory T cell subsets. CDR3 length: 14 residues. From germline, CDR1 is SGHRS and CDR2 YFSETQ. With V trimmed by 4 bases and J by 5 bases, 3 bases remained unmatched. This clonotype was recorded a few times. Its antigen is unidentified. The SP2 primer and nested alpha and beta constant region primers amplified ligated cDNA in four rounds. Blood and skin TCR RNA was reverse transcribed with alpha and beta constant primers. Via MiXCR, TCRdb re-called the 5' RACE reads, giving one row per CDR3 protein. This table holds more than 45,000 distinct CDR3 sequences, 4.7% found once. Study-level points and caveats: TCR transcript changes with activation or differentiation may affect this RNA method.

The library had UMIs added by 3' ligation of an oligonucleotide to TCR cDNA. Adult healthy volunteers gave 2.5 ml peripheral blood for whole-blood RNA. Input was about 1 to 1,100 ng of DNase-treated total RNA without cell sorting. This receptor was identified in a female donor in good health. The genes are TRBV5-1 and TRBJ1-5; 10 bases are a match to TRBD1. The chain's CDR3 is CASSAGTGDQPQHF. The CDR3 DNA is TGCGCCAGCAGCGCGGGGACAGGGGATCAGCCCCAGCATTTT.